This TCR beta chain was found in a study of CD8 T cells in Susac syndrome. The germline V and J ends were trimmed by 0 bases and 5 bases, with 10 bases remaining between them. The germline CDR1 and CDR2 sequences are LGHDT and YNNKEL (reference sequence). The CDR3 has 14 residues. After extraction with the RNeasy kit, roughly 0.45 to 1 ug of the RNA was reverse transcribed using random hexamers. Across 54 Vbeta and 13 Jbeta, TCR beta CDR3 was amplified with immunoSEQ multiplex PCR. TCRdb fed the immunoSEQ multiplex PCR reads into MiXCR, producing one record per CDR3 protein. The sample has roughly 200,000 distinct CDR3 sequences; 95% are singletons. This clonotype turned up a few times. From blood CD8+ and CD4+ T cells, TCR beta sequences were generated. In the multiple sclerosis control group, patients were treatment-naive and had stable or active relapsing-remitting disease. TEMRA cells were FACS-enriched and CD8+ and CD4+ T cells negatively isolated.

The chain links TRBV3-1 to TRBJ1-2, with D unclear. The origin of this receptor is a human donor with multiple sclerosis. Material for sequencing was CD4+ T cells from PBMCs. Written as DNA, the CDR3 is TGTGCCAGCAGCCAAGATCGAGGCAGTTATGGCTACACCTTC. Protein: CASSQDRGSYGYTF.